This record concerns one TCR beta chain sequence. Its matching antigen is unknown. The donors (healthy individuals) were bone marrow donors. In the PCR, 60 Vbeta and 13 Jbeta primers were used. Profiling relied on immunoSEQ multiplex PCR, and the TCRdb table lists in-frame clones only, not all of them. With about 130,000 clones in the sample, the ten largest clones hold approximately 1.9%. This record belongs to a study of cytomegalovirus exposure and HLA in healthy donors. Broader study findings: Associated with HLA alleles at 0.05 false discovery rate in a later analysis were around 17,000 TCR beta sequences. Association of a missense DCLRE1C variant with TCR beta V- and J-gene trimming was reported in a later analysis. It was in a later analysis that TCR association rates were seen to vary by HLA locus, highest for DRB1 and lowest for HLA-C.

Germline V lookup: CDR1 PRHDT, CDR2 FYEKMQ (reference sequence). This CDR3 has 15 amino acids. V was trimmed by 3 bases and J by 8 bases, leaving 17 bases between them. The specimen was PBMCs. This TCR derives from a woman aged 60-75 years in good health and CMV-seronegative. V gene TRBV13 combines with J gene TRBJ2-4; D ambiguous. The CDR3 sequence is CASSFQRVIGDIQYF. The CDR3 DNA sequence: TGTGCCAGCAGCTTCCAACGGGTCATAGGAGACATTCAGTACTTC.